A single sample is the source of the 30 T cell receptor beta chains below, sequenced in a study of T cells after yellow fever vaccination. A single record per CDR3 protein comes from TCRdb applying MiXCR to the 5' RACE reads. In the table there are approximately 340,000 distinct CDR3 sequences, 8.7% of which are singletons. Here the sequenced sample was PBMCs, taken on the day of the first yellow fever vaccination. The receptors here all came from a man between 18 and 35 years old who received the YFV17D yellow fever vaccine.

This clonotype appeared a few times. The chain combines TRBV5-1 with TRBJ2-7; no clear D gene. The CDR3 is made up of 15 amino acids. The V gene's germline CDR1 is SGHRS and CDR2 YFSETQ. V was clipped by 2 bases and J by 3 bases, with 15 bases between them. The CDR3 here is CASSLQGGVGYEQYV. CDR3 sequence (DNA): TGCGCCAGCAGCTTACAAGGTGGAGTCGGCTACGAGCAGTACGTC.

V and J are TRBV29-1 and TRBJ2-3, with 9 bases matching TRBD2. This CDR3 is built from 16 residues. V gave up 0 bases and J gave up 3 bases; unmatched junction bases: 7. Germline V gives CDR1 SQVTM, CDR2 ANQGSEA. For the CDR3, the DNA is TGCAGCGTTGAAGAGGGCTTTGCGGGGGGGACAGATACGCAGTATTTT. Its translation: CSVEEGFAGGTDTQYF.

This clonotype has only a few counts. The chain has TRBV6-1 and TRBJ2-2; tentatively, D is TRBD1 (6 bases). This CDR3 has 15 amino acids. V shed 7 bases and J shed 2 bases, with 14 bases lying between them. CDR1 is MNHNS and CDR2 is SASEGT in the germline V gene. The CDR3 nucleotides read TGTGCCAGCACTACAGGGATATTAAACACCGGGGAGCTGTTTTTT. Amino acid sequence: CASTTGILNTGELFF.

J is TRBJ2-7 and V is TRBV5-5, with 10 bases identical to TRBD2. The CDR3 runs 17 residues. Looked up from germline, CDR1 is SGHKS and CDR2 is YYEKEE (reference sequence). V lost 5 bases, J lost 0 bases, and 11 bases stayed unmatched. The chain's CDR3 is CASRTNPGTSDSYEQYF. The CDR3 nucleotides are TGTGCCAGCAGGACCAACCCCGGGACTAGCGACTCCTACGAGCAGTACTTC.

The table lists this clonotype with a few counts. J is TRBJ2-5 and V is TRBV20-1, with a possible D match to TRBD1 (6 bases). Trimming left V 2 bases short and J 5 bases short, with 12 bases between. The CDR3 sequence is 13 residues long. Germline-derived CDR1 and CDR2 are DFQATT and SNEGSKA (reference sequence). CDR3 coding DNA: TGCAGTGCTAGACAGGGGAATAGGGAGACCCAGTACTTC. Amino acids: CSARQGNRETQYF.

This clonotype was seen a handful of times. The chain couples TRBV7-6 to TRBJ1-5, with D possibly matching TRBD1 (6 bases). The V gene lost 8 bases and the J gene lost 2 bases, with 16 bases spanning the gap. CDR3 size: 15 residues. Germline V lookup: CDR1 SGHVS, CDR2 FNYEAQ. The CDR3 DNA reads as TGTGCCAGCGGGAGGGGGGGCGGTTGCAATCAGCCCCAGCATTTT. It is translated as CASGRGGGCNQPQHF.

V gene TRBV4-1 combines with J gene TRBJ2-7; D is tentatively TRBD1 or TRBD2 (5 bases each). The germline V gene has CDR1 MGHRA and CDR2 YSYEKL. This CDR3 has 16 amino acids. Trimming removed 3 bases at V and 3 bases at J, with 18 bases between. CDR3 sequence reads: CASSQAWDPRLYEQYF. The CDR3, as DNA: TGCGCCAGCAGCCAGGCCTGGGACCCTCGTCTCTACGAGCAGTACTTC.

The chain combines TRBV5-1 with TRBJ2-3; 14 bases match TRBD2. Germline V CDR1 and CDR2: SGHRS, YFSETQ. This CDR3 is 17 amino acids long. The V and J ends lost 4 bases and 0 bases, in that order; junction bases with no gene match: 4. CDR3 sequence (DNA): TGCGCCAGCAGCGCGGGACTAGCGGGGGACAGCACAGATACGCAGTATTTT. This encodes CASSAGLAGDSTDTQYF.

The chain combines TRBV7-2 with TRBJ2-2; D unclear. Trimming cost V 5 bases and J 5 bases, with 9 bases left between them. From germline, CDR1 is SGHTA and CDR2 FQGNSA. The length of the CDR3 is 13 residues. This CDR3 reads CASSLSWTGELFF. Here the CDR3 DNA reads TGTGCCAGCAGCCTAAGTTGGACCGGGGAGCTGTTTTTT.

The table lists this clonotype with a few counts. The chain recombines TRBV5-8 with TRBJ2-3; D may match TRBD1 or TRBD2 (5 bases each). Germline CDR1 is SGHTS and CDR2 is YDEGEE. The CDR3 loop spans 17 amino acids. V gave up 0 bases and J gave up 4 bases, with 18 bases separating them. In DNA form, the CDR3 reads TGTGCCAGCAGCTTGGCCTGGGGGACCCAAGGGGCAGATACGCAGTATTTT. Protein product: CASSLAWGTQGADTQYF.

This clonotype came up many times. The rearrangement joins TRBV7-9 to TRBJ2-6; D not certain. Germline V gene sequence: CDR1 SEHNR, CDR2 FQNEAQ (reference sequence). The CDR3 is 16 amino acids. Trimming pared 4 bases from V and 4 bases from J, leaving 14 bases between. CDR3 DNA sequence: TGTGCCAGCAGCTCTTCTATCGGTTCAGGGGCCAACGTCCTGACTTTC. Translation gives CASSSSIGSGANVLTF.

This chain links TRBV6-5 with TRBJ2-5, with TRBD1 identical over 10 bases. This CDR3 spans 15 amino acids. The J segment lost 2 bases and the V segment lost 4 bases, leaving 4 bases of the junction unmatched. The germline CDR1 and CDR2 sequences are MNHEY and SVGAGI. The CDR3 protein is CASSSDRGYQETQYF. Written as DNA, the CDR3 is TGTGCCAGCAGTTCGGACAGGGGGTATCAAGAGACCCAGTACTTC.

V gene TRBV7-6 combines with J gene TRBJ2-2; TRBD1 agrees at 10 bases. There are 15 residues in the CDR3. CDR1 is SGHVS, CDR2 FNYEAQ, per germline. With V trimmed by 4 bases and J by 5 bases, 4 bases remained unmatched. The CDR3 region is CASSSWDRGTGELFF. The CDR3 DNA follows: TGTGCCAGCAGCTCCTGGGACAGGGGAACCGGGGAGCTGTTTTTT.

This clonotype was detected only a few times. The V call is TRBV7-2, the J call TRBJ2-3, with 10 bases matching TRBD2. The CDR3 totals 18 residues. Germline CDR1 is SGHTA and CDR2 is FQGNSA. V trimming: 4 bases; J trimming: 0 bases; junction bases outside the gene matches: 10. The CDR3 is CASSYLPSGGSSTDTQYF. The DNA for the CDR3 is TGTGCCAGCAGCTACCTCCCTAGCGGGGGATCTAGCACAGATACGCAGTATTTT.

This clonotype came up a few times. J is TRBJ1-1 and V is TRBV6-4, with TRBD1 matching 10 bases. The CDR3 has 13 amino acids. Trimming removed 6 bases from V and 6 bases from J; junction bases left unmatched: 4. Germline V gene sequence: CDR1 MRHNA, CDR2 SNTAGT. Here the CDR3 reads CASRSGQGAEAFF. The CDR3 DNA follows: TGTGCCAGCAGATCTGGACAGGGGGCTGAAGCTTTCTTT.

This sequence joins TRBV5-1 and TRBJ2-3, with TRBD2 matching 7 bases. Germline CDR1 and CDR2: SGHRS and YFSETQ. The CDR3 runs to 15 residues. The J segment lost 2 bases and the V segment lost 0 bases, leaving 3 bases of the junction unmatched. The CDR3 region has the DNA TGCGCCAGCAGCTTGGTGCGGGGGTTCACAGATACGCAGTATTTT. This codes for CASSLVRGFTDTQYF.

CDR3 nucleotide sequence: TGTGCCAGCAGTTACCCGGGACAGGGGGTCACCGGGGAGCTGTTTTTT. Its translation is CASSYPGQGVTGELFF. The chain carries TRBV6-2 or TRBV6-3 and TRBJ2-2, with 11 positions matching TRBD1. The CDR3 has 16 residues. The germline V gene encodes CDR1 MNHEY and CDR2 SVGEGT. The J segment lost 4 bases and the V segment lost 2 bases, leaving 3 bases of the junction unmatched.

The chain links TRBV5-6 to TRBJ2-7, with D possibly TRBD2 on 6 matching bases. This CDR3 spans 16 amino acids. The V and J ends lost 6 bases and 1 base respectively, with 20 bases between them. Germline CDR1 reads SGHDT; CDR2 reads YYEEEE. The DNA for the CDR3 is TGTGCCAGCACTATGACAGAGGACTACATATCCTACGAGCAGTACTTC. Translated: CASTMTEDYISYEQYF.

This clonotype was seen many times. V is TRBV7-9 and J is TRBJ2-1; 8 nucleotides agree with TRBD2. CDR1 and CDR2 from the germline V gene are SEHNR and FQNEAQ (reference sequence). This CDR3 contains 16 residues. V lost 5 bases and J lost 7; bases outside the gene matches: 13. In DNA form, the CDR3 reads TGTGCCAGCAGCCTTAGGACTAGCCGTAAGGGAAATGAGCAGTTCTTC. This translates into CASSLRTSRKGNEQFF.

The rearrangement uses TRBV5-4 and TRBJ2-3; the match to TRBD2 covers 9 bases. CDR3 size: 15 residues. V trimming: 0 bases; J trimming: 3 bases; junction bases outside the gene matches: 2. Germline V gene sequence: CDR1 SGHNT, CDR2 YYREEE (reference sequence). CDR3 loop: CASSLETSGTDTQYF. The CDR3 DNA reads TGTGCCAGCAGCTTGGAAACTAGCGGGACAGATACGCAGTATTTT.

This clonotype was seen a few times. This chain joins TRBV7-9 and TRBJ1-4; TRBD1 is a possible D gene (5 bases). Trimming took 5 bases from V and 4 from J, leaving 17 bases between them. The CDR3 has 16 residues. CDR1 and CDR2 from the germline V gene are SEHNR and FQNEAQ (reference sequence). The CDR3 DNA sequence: TGTGCCAGCAGCACCACAGGCCAGGGCATTAATGAAAAACTGTTTTTT. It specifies CASSTTGQGINEKLFF.

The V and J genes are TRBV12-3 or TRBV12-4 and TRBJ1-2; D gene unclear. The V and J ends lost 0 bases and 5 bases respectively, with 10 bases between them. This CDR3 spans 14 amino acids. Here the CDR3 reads CASSLATATYGYTF. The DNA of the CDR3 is TGTGCCAGCAGTTTAGCCACGGCCACATATGGCTACACCTTC.

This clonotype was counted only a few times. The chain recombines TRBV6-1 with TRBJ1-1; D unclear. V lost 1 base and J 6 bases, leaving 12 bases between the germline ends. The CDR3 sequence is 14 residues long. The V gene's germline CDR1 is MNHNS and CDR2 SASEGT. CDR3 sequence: CASSEDRGSAEAFF. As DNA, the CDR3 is TGTGCCAGCAGTGAAGACCGTGGGAGCGCTGAAGCTTTCTTT.

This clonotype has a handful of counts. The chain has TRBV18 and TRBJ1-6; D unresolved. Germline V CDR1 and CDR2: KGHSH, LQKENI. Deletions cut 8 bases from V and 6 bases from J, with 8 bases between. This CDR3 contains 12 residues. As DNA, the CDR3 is TGTGCCAGCACGAACCCTAATTCACCCCTCCACTTT. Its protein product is CASTNPNSPLHF.

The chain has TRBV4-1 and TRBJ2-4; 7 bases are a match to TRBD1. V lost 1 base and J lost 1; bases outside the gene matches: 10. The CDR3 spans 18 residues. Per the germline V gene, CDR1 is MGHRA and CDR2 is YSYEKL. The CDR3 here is CASSQGVQGGSAKNIQYF. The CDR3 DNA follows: TGCGCCAGCAGCCAAGGGGTGCAAGGGGGCTCGGCCAAAAACATTCAGTACTTC.

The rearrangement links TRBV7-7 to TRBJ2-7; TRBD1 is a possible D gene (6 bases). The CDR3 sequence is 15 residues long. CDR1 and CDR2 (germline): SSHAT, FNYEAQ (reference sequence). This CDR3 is CASSLDPAGAYEQYV. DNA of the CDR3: TGTGCTAGCAGCTTAGATCCTGCAGGGGCCTACGAGCAGTACGTC.

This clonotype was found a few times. The CDR3 DNA reads TGTGCCAGCACCGACGGACCGGGAGGTAGGGTCTCCTACGAGCAGTACGTC. Translation gives CASTDGPGGRVSYEQYV. The gene calls are TRBV28 and TRBJ2-7; 7 bases are shared with TRBD2. From germline, CDR1 is MDHEN and CDR2 SYDVKM. The CDR3 has 17 amino acids. V lost 7 bases to trimming and J lost 0 bases; unmatched junction nucleotides: 15.

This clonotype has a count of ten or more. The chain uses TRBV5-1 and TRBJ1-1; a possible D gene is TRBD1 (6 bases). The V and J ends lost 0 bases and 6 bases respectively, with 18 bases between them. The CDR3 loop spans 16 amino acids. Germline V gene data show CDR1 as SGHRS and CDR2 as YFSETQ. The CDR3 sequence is CASSLDGQPRVPEAFF. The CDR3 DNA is TGCGCCAGCAGCTTGGATGGACAGCCAAGGGTCCCTGAAGCTTTCTTT.

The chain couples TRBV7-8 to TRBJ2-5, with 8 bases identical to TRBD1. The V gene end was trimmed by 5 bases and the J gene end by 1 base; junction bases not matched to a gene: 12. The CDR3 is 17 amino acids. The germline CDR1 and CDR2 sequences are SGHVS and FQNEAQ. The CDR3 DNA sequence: TGTGCCAGCAGCCCGGACAGGGTGGTGGGACCCCAAGAGACCCAGTACTTC. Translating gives CASSPDRVVGPQETQYF.

CDR3 bases: TGCAGTGCTAGTATGTTTGCAACTAATGAAAAACTGTTTTTT. Translated: CSASMFATNEKLFF. This sequence joins TRBV20-1 and TRBJ1-4; D is undetermined. V dropped 3 bases and J dropped 0 bases, with 8 bases sitting between them. The V gene's germline CDR1 is DFQATT and CDR2 SNEGSKA (reference sequence). The CDR3 consists of 14 residues.